This T cell receptor beta chain was found in a study of early T cells in non-severe SARS-CoV-2 infection (dated by TCRdb to the early 2020s). Describing the broader study: Because TCR sequencing relied on bulk RNA taken from unsorted whole blood, pairing of alpha and beta chains was not possible. Results the study describes overall, beyond this receptor: Matching against VDJdb was skewed toward anti-spike CD8 responses, likely underestimated virus-specific expansions, and missed private and CD4 specificities.

There are a few counts of this clonotype. Its target antigen remains unknown. Qualities for individual bases were not recorded, and no much larger clone is one base off. Library preparation was by 5' RACE. Sequencing used a NextSeq 500. In the TCR library protocol, unique molecular identifiers were attached to individual cDNA molecules to correct for PCR bias and sequencing error. Both TCR alpha and beta chains were sequenced, and tight co-correlation was observed between alpha and beta sequence abundances in each sample. The study's processing was this. Decombinator V4 was used to annotate the V gene, J gene and CDR3 of the TCR sequences. TCRs were defined as expanded if a significant change between any two time points was detected under a Poisson model with p below 0.0001. TCR abundances were normalised to the total number of TCRs sequenced in each sample and reported as counts per million. VDJdb, accessed 1 November 2021, was searched for CMV, EBV and SARS-CoV-2 annotated TCRs, excluding TCRs annotated for multiple antigens. The public reads were run again by TCRdb, first through fastp at Q25 and then through MiXCR, and only productive beta chains were kept. Rows are unified per CDR3 protein, each entry keeping the most common DNA and genes. The V and J calls here are based on TCRdb, not the publication. The sample has approximately 64,000 distinct CDR3 sequences on record, more than 15% of them singletons. 8.9% of the sample lies in the top ten.

This was a case-control study nested in a cohort of healthcare workers in London, UK, who had nasopharyngeal swab PCR tests and blood samples taken every week. Healthcare workers were recruited during the week of the UK lockdown, between 23 and 31 March 2020, and followed weekly for up to roughly 15 weeks. The sequence was obtained from an adult who was a healthcare worker with PCR-confirmed SARS-CoV-2 infection or an uninfected control (not recorded which). Sequencing was performed on whole blood, taken at baseline.

At the DNA level, the sequence is TGTGCCAGCAGCTTAGCGTCTTCTAGCGGGCGCGGGGAGCTGTTTTTT. It is translated as CASSLASSSGRGELFF. The rearranged chain carries TRBV7-6 and TRBJ2-2, with 8 central nucleotides matching TRBD2. For this chain, trimming is 0 bases at the V end and 7 bases at the J end, and the number of junction bases without a gene match is 7. The germline V gene supplies CDR1 SGHVS and CDR2 FNYEAQ. The CDR3 holds 16 amino acids from the cysteine to the phenylalanine. Solely the CDR3 DNA is kept, with 48 bases framed from the first base.